This passage covers 12 T cell receptor beta chains from one sample sequenced in a study of T cell responses to AZD1222 COVID-19 vaccine. This table comes from immunoSEQ multiplex PCR, and its TCRdb copy is limited to in-frame clones, with some not included. Found here are about 150,000 clones, 90% to 95% of them singletons; the top ten hold over 1.1%. This material consisted of peripheral blood, taken on day 0 of AZD1222 vaccination. The receptor set was obtained from an adult in good health.

This clone came up a few times. This sequence joins TRBV3-1 (or the pseudogene TRBV3-2) and TRBJ1-2; 9 bases line up with TRBD1. CDR1 is LGHDT, CDR2 YNNKEL, per germline (reference sequence). CDR3 length equals 15 residues. After removal of 2 bases from V and 7 bases from J, the junction contained 8 bases not matched to a gene. The CDR3 DNA follows: TGTGCCAGCAGCCAACCTACAGGGGGCGCCTCTGGCTACACCTTC. Its protein product is CASSQPTGGASGYTF.

The genes are TRBV7-3 and TRBJ2-3, with TRBD2 identical over 10 bases. The CDR3 extends over 15 amino acids. Germline V gene lookup returns CDR1 SGHTA and CDR2 FQGTGA. Germline trimming cut 5 bases from V and 0 bases from J; bases unmatched to any gene: 2. The DNA of the CDR3 is TGTGCCAGCAGCAGGACTAGCGGCAGCACAGATACGCAGTATTTT. Protein sequence: CASSRTSGSTDTQYF.

The chain employs TRBV7-2 and TRBJ1-5, with 11 bases that match TRBD1. The CDR3 is 15 residues long. V trimming: 4 bases; J trimming: 7 bases; junction bases outside the gene matches: 6. The germline gives CDR1 SGHTA, CDR2 FQGNSA. CDR3 residues: CASSYGQGAGQPQHF. CDR3 sequence (DNA): TGTGCCAGCAGCTATGGACAGGGGGCCGGGCAGCCCCAGCATTTT.

The chain links TRBV10-1 to TRBJ1-2, with D unclear. The CDR3 runs 15 residues. Germline CDR1 WNHNN, CDR2 SYGVQD (reference sequence). Trimming removed 2 bases from V and 0 bases from J, with 10 bases in between. Written as DNA, the CDR3 is TGCGCCAGCAGTGAGCCGAAAGACCCTAACTATGGCTACACCTTC. This encodes CASSEPKDPNYGYTF.

This chain links TRBV3-1 (or the pseudogene TRBV3-2) with TRBJ2-5, with D possibly matching TRBD2 (6 bases). Germline CDR1 LGHDT, CDR2 YNNKEL (reference sequence). Trimming removed 4 bases from V and 7 bases from J, with 16 bases in between. CDR3 size: 14 residues. CDR3 DNA: TGTGCCAGCAGCCGGGACCTAGCAGCGGGGACCCAGTACTTC. It specifies CASSRDLAAGTQYF.

This sequence joins TRBV5-6 and TRBJ1-2; D not certain. There are 12 residues in the CDR3. Trimming took 5 bases from V and 1 from J, leaving 6 bases between them. CDR1 is SGHDT, CDR2 YYEEEE, per germline. CDR3 region: CASRQINYGYTF. CDR3 sequence (DNA): TGTGCCAGCAGACAGATTAACTATGGCTACACCTTC.

J is TRBJ1-2 and V is TRBV6-1; no clear D. The germline gives CDR1 MNHNS, CDR2 SASEGT. Deletions cut 3 bases from V and 7 bases from J, with 12 bases between. The CDR3 runs to 13 residues. The CDR3 region has the DNA TGTGCCAGCAGTGACAGTGCTGAAGGTGGCTACACCTTC. The encoded protein is CASSDSAEGGYTF.

The chain combines TRBV5-1 with TRBJ2-7, with a weak D call TRBD1 (6 bases). The germline V and J ends were trimmed by 2 bases and 4 bases, with 13 bases remaining between them. CDR1 and CDR2 from the germline V gene are SGHRS and YFSETQ. This CDR3 spans 14 amino acids. The CDR3 sequence is CASSFPGQTYEQYF. Here the CDR3 DNA reads TGCGCCAGCAGCTTCCCGGGACAAACTTACGAGCAGTACTTC.

In DNA form, the CDR3 reads TGTGCCAGCAGCTTCGGGAACAACATGAACACTGAAGCTTTCTTT. This sequence encodes CASSFGNNMNTEAFF. The chain combines TRBV7-9 with TRBJ1-1; D not resolved. This CDR3 has 15 amino acids. The germline CDR1 and CDR2 sequences are SEHNR and FQNEAQ (reference sequence). V lost 3 bases and J 0 bases, leaving 11 bases between the germline ends.

Only one count was recorded for this clone. V and J are TRBV18 and TRBJ2-7, with 10 positions matching TRBD1. The germline gives CDR1 KGHSH, CDR2 LQKENI. The junction had 9 bases not matched to a gene; V was cut back by 3 bases and J by 1 base. The CDR3 is made up of 17 amino acids. In DNA, the CDR3 is TGTGCCAGCTCACCCCGGACCGGGACAGGGGTATCCTACGAGCAGTACTTC. This codes for CASSPRTGTGVSYEQYF.

The chain recombines TRBV6-5 with TRBJ2-3, with TRBD1 matching over 7 bases. The CDR3 consists of 14 residues. Trimming at V came to 6 bases and at J to 2 bases, leaving 5 bases not matched to a gene. From germline, CDR1 is MNHEY and CDR2 SVGAGI. CDR3 in amino acids: CASSSTGNTDTQYF. DNA of the CDR3: TGTGCCAGCAGCTCGACAGGGAACACAGATACGCAGTATTTT.

The CDR3 reads CASGQGNQPQHF. CDR3 DNA: TGTGCCAGTGGACAGGGAAATCAGCCCCAGCATTTT. This chain links TRBV19 with TRBJ1-5; 8 nucleotides align to TRBD1. Germline loops: CDR1 LNHDA, CDR2 SQIVND (reference sequence). Germline trimming cut 8 bases from V and 4 bases from J; bases unmatched to any gene: 1. The CDR3 totals 12 residues. The full variable domain, rest sourced from reference TRBV19 and TRBJ1-5, is DGGITQSPKYLFRKEGQNVTLSCEQNLNHDAMYWYRQDPGQGLRLIYYSQIVNDFQKGDIAEGYSVSREKKESFPLTVTSAQKNPTAFYLCASGQGNQPQHFGDGTRLSIL.